These 27 T cell receptor beta chains share one sample of origin, sequenced in a study of cytomegalovirus exposure and HLA in healthy donors. The PCR ran on 60 Vbeta and 13 Jbeta primers. The protocol was immunoSEQ multiplex PCR, while the TCRdb copy is restricted to in-frame clones and leaves out a portion. Recorded for this sample: 150,000 to 250,000 clones. Sequenced material: PBMCs. These receptors were taken from a boy aged 5-17 years in good health and CMV-seronegative.

The chain links TRBV5-6 to TRBJ1-1; D gene uncertain. The CDR3 has 14 residues. V was pared by 0 bases and J by 0 bases, with 6 bases between. Germline values: CDR1 SGHDT, CDR2 YYEEEE. CDR3 protein: CASSLDSLNTEAFF. The CDR3 DNA is TGTGCCAGCAGCTTGGACAGCCTGAACACTGAAGCTTTCTTT.

The V and J genes are TRBV19 and TRBJ1-5; D might be TRBD1 (5 bases). Germline V lookup: CDR1 LNHDA, CDR2 SQIVND (reference sequence). V shed 3 bases and J shed 7 bases, with 10 bases lying between them. The length of the CDR3 is 13 residues. The CDR3 DNA reads TGTGCCAGTAGTATTCTCGGGGGACAGCCCCAGCATTTT. It encodes CASSILGGQPQHF.

The CDR3 protein is CASSSTGGQPQHF. The CDR3, as DNA: TGTGCCAGCAGCTCGACAGGAGGTCAGCCCCAGCATTTT. V gene TRBV7-8 combines with J gene TRBJ1-5; perhaps TRBD1 as D (6 bases). The CDR3 is 13 residues long. Germline CDR1 SGHVS, CDR2 FQNEAQ. Trimming pared 4 bases from V and 6 bases from J, leaving 10 bases between.

The chain joins TRBV2 to TRBJ2-7; the match to TRBD1 covers 9 bases. Per germline, CDR1 SNHLY and CDR2 FYNNEI. Trimming took 4 bases from V and 0 from J; bases not matched to a gene: 7. The CDR3 is 16 amino acids. CDR3 DNA sequence: TGTGCCAGCAGTGGAGAGGGACAGGGACTCTCCTACGAGCAGTACTTC. Amino acids: CASSGEGQGLSYEQYF.

This rearrangement joins TRBV9 to TRBJ1-2; D unresolved. The length of the CDR3 is 14 residues. Germline V gene lookup returns CDR1 SGDLS and CDR2 YYNGEE. The ends were cut back, 0 bases at V and 4 bases at J, with 10 bases in the middle. This CDR3 reads CASSVGSGLYGYTF. The DNA for the CDR3 is TGTGCCAGCAGCGTAGGGTCAGGCCTCTATGGCTACACCTTC.

This chain links TRBV7-9 with TRBJ1-4, with 7 bases lining up with TRBD1. With V trimmed by 6 bases and J by 2 bases, 9 bases remained unmatched. Germline CDR1 is SEHNR and CDR2 is FQNEAQ (reference sequence). The CDR3 runs 16 residues. The CDR3 DNA reads as TGTGCCAGCAGATCTCAGGGGGGCGCGACTAATGAAAAACTGTTTTTT. Translating it yields CASRSQGGATNEKLFF.

The gene calls are TRBV7-2 and TRBJ2-7; maybe TRBD2 (6 bases). The CDR3 covers 13 residues. Germline values: CDR1 SGHTA, CDR2 FQGNSA. Trimming stripped 0 bases from V and 5 bases from J, with 8 bases between. The CDR3 coding sequence is TGTGCCAGCAGCTTAGCGGGGGGAAACGAGCAGTACTTC. Its protein is CASSLAGGNEQYF.

V and J are TRBV18 and TRBJ2-7, with a tentative D call TRBD1 (6 bases). Germline CDR1 and CDR2: KGHSH and LQKENI. This CDR3 region has 13 residues. V lost 1 base and J 7 bases, leaving 11 bases between the germline ends. The CDR3 DNA is TGTGCCAGCTCACCACGGACAGCCTCGGAGCAGTACTTC. Its protein is CASSPRTASEQYF.

The chain is built from TRBV2 and TRBJ2-5, with 12 bases lining up with TRBD2. The CDR3 spans 17 residues. V shed 4 bases and J 5 bases; nucleotides not matched to a gene: 11. In germline, CDR1 is SNHLY, CDR2 FYNNEI. The DNA for the CDR3 is TGTGCCAGCAGTGGGACTAGCGGGGTCCTAGCAGGGGAGACCCAGTACTTC. Its translation: CASSGTSGVLAGETQYF.

V and J are TRBV5-6 and TRBJ2-5, with 7 bases that match TRBD2. Germline loops: CDR1 SGHDT, CDR2 YYEEEE. This CDR3 is 14 amino acids long. V lost 0 bases, J lost 3 bases, and 2 bases stayed unmatched. The CDR3 sequence: CASSLGGREETQYF. The CDR3 coding sequence is TGTGCCAGCAGCTTGGGGGGGAGGGAAGAGACCCAGTACTTC.

CDR3 in DNA: TGCGCCAGCAGCCAAGGCAGGCCGCTAGCCAAAAACATTCAGTACTTC. This codes for CASSQGRPLAKNIQYF. The rearrangement joins TRBV4-1 to TRBJ2-4, with no clear D. Trimming shortened V by 1 base and J by 0 bases, and 10 bases separated the two germline ends. The CDR3 totals 16 residues. CDR1 is MGHRA and CDR2 is YSYEKL in the germline V gene.

This chain connects TRBV2 to TRBJ1-1, with D perhaps TRBD1 (6 bases). With 1 base removed from V and 11 bases from J, the gap between germline ends came to 11 bases. Germline CDR1 reads SNHLY; CDR2 reads FYNNEI. There are 12 residues in the CDR3. The CDR3 bases are TGTGCCAGCAGTGAAGATACAGGGATGGCTTTCTTT. This sequence encodes CASSEDTGMAFF.

This sequence joins TRBV25-1 and TRBJ1-2; 9 positions agree with TRBD1. This CDR3 contains 15 residues. The V gene's germline CDR1 is MGHDK and CDR2 SYGVNS. With V trimmed by 3 bases and J by 3 bases, 5 bases remained unmatched. In DNA form, the CDR3 reads TGTGCCAGCAGTGACAGCGGACAGGGGCACTATGGCTACACCTTC. Its protein product is CASSDSGQGHYGYTF.

The chain couples TRBV28 to TRBJ1-2; no firm D call. The length of the CDR3 is 12 residues. Trimming removed 5 bases at V and 0 bases at J, with 4 bases between. Per germline, CDR1 MDHEN and CDR2 SYDVKM. CDR3 region: CASSRSNYGYTF. CDR3 nucleotide sequence: TGTGCCAGCAGTCGGTCTAACTATGGCTACACCTTC.

The chain has TRBV4-1 and TRBJ2-6, with TRBD1 matching 9 bases. This CDR3 spans 17 amino acids. CDR1 MGHRA and CDR2 YSYEKL come from the germline V gene. Germline trimming cut 0 bases from V and 4 bases from J; bases unmatched to any gene: 4. The CDR3 DNA is TGCGCCAGCAGCCAAGAACAGGGGGCGTCGGGGGCCAACGTCCTGACTTTC. This translates into CASSQEQGASGANVLTF.

This chain joins TRBV2 and TRBJ2-5; 9 bases are shared with TRBD2. CDR3 size: 17 residues. Germline values: CDR1 SNHLY, CDR2 FYNNEI. Germline trimming cut 3 bases from V and 5 bases from J; bases unmatched to any gene: 13. CDR3 DNA sequence: TGTGCCAGCAGTGACGAAACGACTGTAGCGGGGGAGGAGACCCAGTACTTC. Its translation: CASSDETTVAGEETQYF.

The genes are TRBV7-9 and TRBJ1-1, with 7 bases aligning to TRBD1. Per the germline V gene, CDR1 is SEHNR and CDR2 is FQNEAQ (reference sequence). The junction had 7 bases not matched to a gene; V was cut back by 3 bases and J by 6 bases. The CDR3 consists of 14 residues. Written as DNA, the CDR3 is TGTGCCAGCAGCTTGGCAGGGGGTAAAGCTGAAGCTTTCTTT. It is translated as CASSLAGGKAEAFF.

J is TRBJ1-2 and V is TRBV7-2; no firm D call. V was shortened by 0 bases and J by 6 bases, with 8 bases between the two germline ends. The germline V gene encodes CDR1 SGHTA and CDR2 FQGNSA. The CDR3 runs to 13 residues. The CDR3 bases are TGTGCCAGCAGCTTAGCAAGGCAGGATGGCTACACCTTC. It codes for CASSLARQDGYTF.

The chain uses TRBV30 and TRBJ1-5; the D gene is possibly TRBD1 (5 bases). V dropped 3 bases and J dropped 3 bases, with 24 bases sitting between them. From germline, CDR1 is GTSNPN and CDR2 SVGIG (reference sequence). This CDR3 contains 18 residues. In nucleotides, the CDR3 is TGTGCCTGGAGCAGCGGGGGAGGGAGAGGGTTTAACAATCAGCCCCAGCATTTT. Its translation is CAWSSGGGRGFNNQPQHF.

CDR3 in DNA: TGTGCCAGCAGCCAGGCGGACAGGGGTATAACCTACGAGCAGTACTTC. Its translation: CASSQADRGITYEQYF. The chain combines TRBV4-2 with TRBJ2-7, with TRBD1 identical over 9 bases. The junction had 8 bases not matched to a gene; V was cut back by 3 bases and J by 2 bases. From germline, CDR1 is LGHNA and CDR2 YNFKEQ. The CDR3 is 16 residues long.

V usage is TRBV6-5 and J usage is TRBJ2-3; 8 bases align to TRBD2. Trimming took 7 bases from V and 2 from J; bases not matched to a gene: 5. The CDR3 length is 14 residues. The germline V gene encodes CDR1 MNHEY and CDR2 SVGAGI. The CDR3: CASNRGGNTDTQYF. DNA for the CDR3: TGTGCCAGCAATCGGGGGGGGAACACAGATACGCAGTATTTT.

This chain uses TRBV19 with TRBJ2-4, with a possible D match to TRBD1 (6 bases). The V gene lost 1 base and the J gene lost 2 bases, with 12 bases spanning the gap. CDR1 is LNHDA, CDR2 SQIVND, per germline (reference sequence). The CDR3 contains 16 residues. The DNA for the CDR3 is TGTGCCAGTAGTATAGGTCAGGACAGTTCCAAAAACATTCAGTACTTC. Encoded protein: CASSIGQDSSKNIQYF. The variable domain in full, completed from reference TRBV19 and TRBJ2-4, reads DGGITQSPKYLFRKEGQNVTLSCEQNLNHDAMYWYRQDPGQGLRLIYYSQIVNDFQKGDIAEGYSVSREKKESFPLTVTSAQKNPTAFYLCASSIGQDSSKNIQYFGAGTRLSVL.

The V and J genes are TRBV19 and TRBJ1-1; 7 bases align to TRBD1. Germline V gene sequence: CDR1 LNHDA, CDR2 SQIVND (reference sequence). With V trimmed by 7 bases and J by 0 bases, 5 bases remained unmatched. This CDR3 is 14 amino acids long. The CDR3 nucleotides are TGTGCCAGTACTACCGGGACAGTGAACACTGAAGCTTTCTTT. This encodes CASTTGTVNTEAFF.

This chain connects TRBV19 to TRBJ2-1; 7 bases line up with TRBD1. V trimming: 3 bases; J trimming: 10 bases; junction bases outside the gene matches: 15. Germline V gene data show CDR1 as LNHDA and CDR2 as SQIVND (reference sequence). This CDR3 is built from 16 residues. CDR3: CASSIRTGASLAEQFF. In DNA, the CDR3 is TGTGCCAGTAGTATCCGTACAGGGGCATCCCTCGCGGAGCAGTTCTTC.

This chain uses TRBV4-2 with TRBJ2-1, with TRBD2 identical over 8 bases. Trimming took 0 bases from V and 5 from J; bases not matched to a gene: 9. CDR1 is LGHNA and CDR2 is YNFKEQ in the germline V gene. The CDR3 runs 17 residues. The CDR3 DNA follows: TGTGCCAGCAGCCAAGATGGGACGGGGGGGCCGAACAATGAGCAGTTCTTC. It yields the protein CASSQDGTGGPNNEQFF.

The chain recombines TRBV9 with TRBJ2-2; TRBD2 matches 8 bases. Germline loops: CDR1 SGDLS, CDR2 YYNGEE. The V and J ends lost 6 bases and 3 bases, in that order; junction bases with no gene match: 10. The CDR3 length is 16 residues. CDR3 coding DNA: TGTGCCAGCAACTCAGACCGGGGGGGCTACACCGGGGAGCTGTTTTTT. It is translated as CASNSDRGGYTGELFF.

This sequence joins TRBV7-9 and TRBJ1-1; no firm D call. This CDR3 comprises 12 residues. V shed 4 bases and J shed 8 bases, with 11 bases lying between them. From germline, CDR1 is SEHNR and CDR2 FQNEAQ (reference sequence). The CDR3 sequence is CASSSDSEEAFF. The CDR3 nucleotides are TGTGCCAGCAGCTCCGACTCCGAAGAAGCTTTCTTT.